The clone carrying this T cell receptor (beta chain) was observed a few times. No antigen is known for it. Each individual donor underwent a draw of ten milliliters of peripheral blood. Total RNA, at least 6 micrograms per sample, was extracted from PBMCs. This specimen comes from a study of blood T cells in healthy people across ages. Broader study findings: Both higher diversity and more naive CD4+ cells marked long-lived donors when set against aged donors.

Trimming removed 2 bases from V and 8 bases from J, with 15 bases in between. The germline gives CDR1 SGHDN, CDR2 FVKESK. CDR3 size: 14 residues. Using a J-beta primer mix together with a sample-barcoded 5' primer, a second PCR was run for 7 to 11 cycles. TCRdb redid the calling of the 5' RACE reads with MiXCR, one entry per CDR3 protein. The sample consists of roughly 2 million distinct CDR3 sequences, 40% to 55% of them appearing once. The chain uses TRBV14 and TRBJ1-2; possibly TRBD1 for D (6 bases). The specimen was blood. The receptor comes from a woman aged 40 to 50 in good health. The CDR3 here is CASSQNAGVIGYTF. In DNA form, the CDR3 reads TGTGCCAGCAGCCAAAACGCAGGGGTCATAGGCTACACCTTC.